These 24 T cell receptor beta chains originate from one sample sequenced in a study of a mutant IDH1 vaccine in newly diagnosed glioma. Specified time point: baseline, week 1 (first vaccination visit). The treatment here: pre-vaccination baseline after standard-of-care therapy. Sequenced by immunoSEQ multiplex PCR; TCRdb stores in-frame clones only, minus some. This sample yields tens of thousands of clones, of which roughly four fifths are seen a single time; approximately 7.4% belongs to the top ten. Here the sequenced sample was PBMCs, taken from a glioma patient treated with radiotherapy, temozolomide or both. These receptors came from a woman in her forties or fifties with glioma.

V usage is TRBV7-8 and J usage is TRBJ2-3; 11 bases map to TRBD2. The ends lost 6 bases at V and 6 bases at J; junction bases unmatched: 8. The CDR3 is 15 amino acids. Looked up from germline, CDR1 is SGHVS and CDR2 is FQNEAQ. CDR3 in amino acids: CASRPTSGELDTQYF. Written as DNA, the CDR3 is TGTGCCAGCAGGCCGACTAGCGGGGAGTTGGATACGCAGTATTTT.

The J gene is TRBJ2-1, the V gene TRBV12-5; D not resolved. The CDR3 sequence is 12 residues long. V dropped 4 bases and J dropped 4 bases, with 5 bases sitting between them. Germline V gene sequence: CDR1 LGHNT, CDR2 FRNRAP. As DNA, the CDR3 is TGTGCTAGTGGTTGGGGATACAATGAGCAGTTCTTC. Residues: CASGWGYNEQFF.

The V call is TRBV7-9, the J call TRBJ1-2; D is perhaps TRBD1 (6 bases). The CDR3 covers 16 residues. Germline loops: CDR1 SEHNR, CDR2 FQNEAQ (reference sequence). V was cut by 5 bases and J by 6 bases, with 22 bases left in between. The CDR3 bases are TGTGCCAGCAGCCCCAAAGGGACAATGCCCGAACATGGCTACACCTTC. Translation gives CASSPKGTMPEHGYTF.

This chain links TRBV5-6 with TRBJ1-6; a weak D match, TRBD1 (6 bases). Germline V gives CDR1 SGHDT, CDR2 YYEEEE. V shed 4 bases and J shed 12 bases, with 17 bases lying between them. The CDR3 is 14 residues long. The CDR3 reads CASSPVDLQGPLHF. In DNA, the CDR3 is TGTGCCAGCAGCCCCGTAGACCTACAGGGACCCCTCCACTTT. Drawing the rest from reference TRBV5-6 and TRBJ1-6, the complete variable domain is DAGVTQSPTHLIKTRGQQVTLRCSPKSGHDTVSWYQQALGQGPQFIFQYYEEEERQRGNFPDRFSGHQFPNYSSELNVNALLLGDSALYLCASSPVDLQGPLHFGNGTRLTVT.

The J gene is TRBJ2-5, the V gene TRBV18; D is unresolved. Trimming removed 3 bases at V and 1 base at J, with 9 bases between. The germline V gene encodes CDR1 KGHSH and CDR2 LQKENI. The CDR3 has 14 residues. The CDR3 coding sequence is TGTGCCAGCTCACCCCCCTTCACCCAAGAGACCCAGTACTTC. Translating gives CASSPPFTQETQYF.

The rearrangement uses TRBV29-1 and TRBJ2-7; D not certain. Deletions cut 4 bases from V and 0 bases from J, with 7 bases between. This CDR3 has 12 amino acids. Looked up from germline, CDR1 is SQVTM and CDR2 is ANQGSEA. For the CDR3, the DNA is TGCAGCGTTGGGCAGTTCTCCTACGAGCAGTACTTC. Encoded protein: CSVGQFSYEQYF.

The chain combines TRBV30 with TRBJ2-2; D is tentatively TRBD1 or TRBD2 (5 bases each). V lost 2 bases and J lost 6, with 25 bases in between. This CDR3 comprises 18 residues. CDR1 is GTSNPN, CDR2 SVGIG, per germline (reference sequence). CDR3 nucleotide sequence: TGTGCCTGGAGTCCCCCGGGACCCACTCTACGATCGGCCGGGGAGCTGTTTTTT. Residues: CAWSPPGPTLRSAGELFF.

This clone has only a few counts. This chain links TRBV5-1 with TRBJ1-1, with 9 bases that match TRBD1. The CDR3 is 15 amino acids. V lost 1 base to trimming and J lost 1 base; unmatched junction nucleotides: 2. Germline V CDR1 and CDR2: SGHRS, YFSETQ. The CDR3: CASSLWTGENTEAFF. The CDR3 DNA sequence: TGCGCCAGCAGCTTGTGGACAGGGGAGAACACTGAAGCTTTCTTT.

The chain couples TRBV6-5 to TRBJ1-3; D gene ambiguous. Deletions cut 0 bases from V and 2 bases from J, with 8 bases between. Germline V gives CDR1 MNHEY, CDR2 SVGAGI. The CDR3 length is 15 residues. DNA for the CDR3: TGTGCCAGCAGTTACTCGAGGGCGGCTGGAAACACCATATATTTT. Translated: CASSYSRAAGNTIYF.

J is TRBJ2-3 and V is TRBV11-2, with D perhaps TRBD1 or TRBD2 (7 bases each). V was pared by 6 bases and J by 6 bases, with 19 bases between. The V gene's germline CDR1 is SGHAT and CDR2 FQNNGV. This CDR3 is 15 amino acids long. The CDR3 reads CASREEGQGGDTQYF. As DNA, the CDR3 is TGTGCCAGCAGGGAAGAGGGCCAGGGGGGGGATACGCAGTATTTT.

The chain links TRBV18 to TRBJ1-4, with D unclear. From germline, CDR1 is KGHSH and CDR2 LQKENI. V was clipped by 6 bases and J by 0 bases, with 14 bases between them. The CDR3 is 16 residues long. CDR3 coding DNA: TGTGCCAGCTCTCCAATAAAACGGGCAACTAATGAAAAACTGTTTTTT. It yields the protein CASSPIKRATNEKLFF.

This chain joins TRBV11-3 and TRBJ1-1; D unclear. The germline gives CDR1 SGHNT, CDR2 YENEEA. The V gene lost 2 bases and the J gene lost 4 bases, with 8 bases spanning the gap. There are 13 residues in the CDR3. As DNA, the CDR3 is TGTGCCAGCAGCTTATTGGGGAGCACTGAAGCTTTCTTT. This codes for CASSLLGSTEAFF. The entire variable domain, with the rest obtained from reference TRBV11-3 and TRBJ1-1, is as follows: EAGVVQSPRYKIIEKKQPVAFWCNPISGHNTLYWYLQNLGQGPELLIRYENEEAVDDSQLPKDRFSAERLKGVDSTLKIQPAELGDSAVYLCASSLLGSTEAFFGQGTRLTVV.

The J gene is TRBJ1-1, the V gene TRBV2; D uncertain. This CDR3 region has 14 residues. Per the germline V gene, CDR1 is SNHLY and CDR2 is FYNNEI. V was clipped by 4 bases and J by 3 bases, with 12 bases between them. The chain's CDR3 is CASSGGRVYTEAFF. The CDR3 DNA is TGTGCCAGCAGTGGGGGAAGGGTTTACACTGAAGCTTTCTTT. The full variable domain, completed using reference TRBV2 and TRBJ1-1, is EPEVTQTPSHQVTQMGQEVILRCVPISNHLYFYWYRQILGQKVEFLVSFYNNEISEKSEIFDDQFSVERPDGSNFTLKIRSTKLEDSAMYFCASSGGRVYTEAFFGQGTRLTVV.

The chain's CDR3 is CASSEGRGSSYNEQFF. DNA for the CDR3: TGTGCCAGCAGTGAAGGAAGAGGGAGCTCCTACAATGAGCAGTTCTTC. This rearrangement joins TRBV2 to TRBJ2-1, with D possibly matching TRBD2 (5 bases). V lost 1 base and J 0 bases, leaving 10 bases between the germline ends. This CDR3 spans 16 amino acids. The V gene's germline CDR1 is SNHLY and CDR2 FYNNEI.

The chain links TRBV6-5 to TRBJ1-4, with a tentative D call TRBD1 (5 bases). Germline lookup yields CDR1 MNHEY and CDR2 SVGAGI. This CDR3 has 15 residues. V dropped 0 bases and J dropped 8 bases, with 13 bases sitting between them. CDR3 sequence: CASSYSAGRGEKLFF. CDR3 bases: TGTGCCAGCAGTTACTCGGCAGGACGGGGGGAAAAACTGTTTTTT.

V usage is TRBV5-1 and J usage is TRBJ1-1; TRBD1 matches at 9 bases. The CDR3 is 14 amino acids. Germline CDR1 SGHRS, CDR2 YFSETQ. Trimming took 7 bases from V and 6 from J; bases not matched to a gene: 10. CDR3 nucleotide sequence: TGCGCCAGCCGGACAGGGGAGGGGGAACCTGAAGCTTTCTTT. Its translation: CASRTGEGEPEAFF.

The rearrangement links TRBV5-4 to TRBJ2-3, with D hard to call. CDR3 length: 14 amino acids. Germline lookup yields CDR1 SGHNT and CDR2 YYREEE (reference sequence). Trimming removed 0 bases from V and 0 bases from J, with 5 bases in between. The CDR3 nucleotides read TGTGCCAGCAGCTTGGATTCCAGCACAGATACGCAGTATTTT. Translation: CASSLDSSTDTQYF.

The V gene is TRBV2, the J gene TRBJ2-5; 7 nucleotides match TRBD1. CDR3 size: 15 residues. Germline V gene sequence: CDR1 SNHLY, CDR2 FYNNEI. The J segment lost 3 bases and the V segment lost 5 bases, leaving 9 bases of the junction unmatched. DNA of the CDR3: TGTGCCAGCAGTATTGTCGACAGGGTTAAAGAGACCCAGTACTTC. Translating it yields CASSIVDRVKETQYF.

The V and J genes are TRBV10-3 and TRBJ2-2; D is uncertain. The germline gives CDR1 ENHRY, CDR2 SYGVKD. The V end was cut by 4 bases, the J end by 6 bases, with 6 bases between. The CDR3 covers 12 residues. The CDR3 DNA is TGTGCCATCAGTGGGGTATCCGGGGAGCTGTTTTTT. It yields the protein CAISGVSGELFF.

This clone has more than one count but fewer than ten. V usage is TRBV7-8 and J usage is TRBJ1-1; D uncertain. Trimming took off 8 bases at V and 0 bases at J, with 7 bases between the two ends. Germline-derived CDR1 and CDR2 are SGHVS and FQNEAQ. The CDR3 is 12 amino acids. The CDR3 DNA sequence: TGTGCCAGCCGCCCACTGAACACTGAAGCTTTCTTT. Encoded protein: CASRPLNTEAFF.

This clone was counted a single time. CDR3 sequence: CASSASGPYEQYF. The CDR3 coding sequence is TGTGCCAGCAGCGCCTCGGGCCCCTACGAGCAGTACTTC. The chain links TRBV7-2 to TRBJ2-7; D remains unclear. Trimming pared 5 bases from V and 2 bases from J, leaving 10 bases between. The length of the CDR3 is 13 residues. CDR1 and CDR2 from the germline V gene are SGHTA and FQGNSA.

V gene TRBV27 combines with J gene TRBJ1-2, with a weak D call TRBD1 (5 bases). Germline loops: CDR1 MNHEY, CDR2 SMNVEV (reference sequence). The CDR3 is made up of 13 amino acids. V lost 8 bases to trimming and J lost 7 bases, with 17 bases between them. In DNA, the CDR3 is TGTGCCAGCTCTCCGGGGGGGGATCGTGGCTACACCTTC. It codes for CASSPGGDRGYTF.

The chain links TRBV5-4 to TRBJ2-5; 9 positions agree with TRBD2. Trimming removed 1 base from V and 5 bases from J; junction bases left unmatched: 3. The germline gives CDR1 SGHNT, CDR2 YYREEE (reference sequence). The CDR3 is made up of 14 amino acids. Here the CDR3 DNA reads TGTGCCAGCAGCTTGAGCGGGGGGAAGGAGACCCAGTACTTC. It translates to CASSLSGGKETQYF.

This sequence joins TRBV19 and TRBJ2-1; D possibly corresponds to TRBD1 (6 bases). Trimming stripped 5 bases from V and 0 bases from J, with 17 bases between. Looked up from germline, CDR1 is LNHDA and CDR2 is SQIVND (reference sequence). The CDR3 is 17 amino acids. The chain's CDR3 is CASSLAWGQTSYNEQFF. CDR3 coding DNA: TGTGCCAGTAGTCTTGCATGGGGGCAGACCTCCTACAATGAGCAGTTCTTC.